This note documents a single T cell receptor (beta chain) sequence. Antigen: not known. This entry belongs to a study of monozygotic twins with inflammatory bowel disease. A total RNA quantity of roughly 3,300 ng went into each TCR library. Reprocessing the 5' RACE reads, TCRdb reports a single entry for every CDR3 protein and omits DNA. Its table records around 190,000 distinct CDR3 sequences. The CDR3 is 12 amino acids. Germline CDR1 is DFQATT and CDR2 is SNEGSKA (reference sequence). Study-wide points: Clonotypes shared with others were fewer in IBD patients than in healthy twins, especially with disease activity. With inverse Simpson as the measure, TCRbeta diversity was lower in IBD patients than in healthy co-twins. Concordance status among twins (concordant versus discordant) showed no link to repertoire similarity, possibly from limited power.

The chain links TRBV20-1 to TRBJ2-7. The sample consisted of blood. The TCR comes from a human donor with ulcerative colitis or Crohn's disease, or a healthy co-twin of an affected twin (not recorded which). The CDR3 loop is CSAPSDSYEQYF.